This TCR beta chain originates from a study of beta chain features in type 1 diabetes. Whole-study findings and limits: A potential influence of HLA type upon TCRB rearrangement remained unresolved herein.

V was pared by 3 bases and J by 14 bases, with 11 bases between. The CDR3 runs to 12 residues. CDR1 and CDR2 from the germline V gene are LNHDA and SQIVND (reference sequence). Investigators reverse transcribed all isolated RNA, so they sequenced expressed TCRB transcripts. Clones were sequenced by immunoSEQ multiplex PCR, and TCRdb holds only the in-frame ones, with some missing. The table has fewer than 500,000 clones, approximately 15% seen once; the top ten hold approximately 0.038%. In the case of this clone: Its target is not known.

There was one heparinised blood draw per donor, averaging roughly 0.12 L. The chain is built from TRBV19 and TRBJ1-6; no reliable D call. The sample comprised naive CD4+ T cells from blood. This clonotype was obtained from a man younger than 45 in good health. The CDR3 loop reads CASSIVGRALHF. Here the CDR3 DNA reads TGTGCCAGTAGTATTGTAGGCCGGGCCCTCCACTTT.